This T cell receptor beta chain appears in the sequencing data of a study of identical twins. Study-wide findings and caveats: It was possible that invariant MAIT and iNKT cells partly confounded the zero-insertion analyses.

All donors were healthy Caucasians. This clonotype was counted between two and nine times. Its specificity is not known. Per germline, CDR1 SNHLY and CDR2 FYNNEI. This CDR3 is built from 16 residues. V was pared by 4 bases and J by 3 bases, with 15 bases between. TCRdb itself ran the 5' RACE reads through MiXCR, one entry per CDR3 protein. This table has roughly 630,000 distinct CDR3 sequences, roughly 7.2% appearing once. These data were also filed under a second study, of yellow fever vaccine responses in identical twins.

The sample comprised PBMCs. The J gene is TRBJ2-2, the V gene TRBV2; TRBD2 is a possible D gene (7 bases). The TCR sequence derives from a woman aged 18-29 years in good health. CDR3: CASSGGGAKDTGELFF. CDR3 nucleotides: TGTGCCAGCAGTGGTGGGGGGGCGAAGGACACCGGGGAGCTGTTTTTT. Full variable domain (outside the CDR3, taken from reference TRBV2 and TRBJ2-2): EPEVTQTPSHQVTQMGQEVILRCVPISNHLYFYWYRQILGQKVEFLVSFYNNEISEKSEIFDDQFSVERPDGSNFTLKIRSTKLEDSAMYFCASSGGGAKDTGELFFGEGSRLTVL.